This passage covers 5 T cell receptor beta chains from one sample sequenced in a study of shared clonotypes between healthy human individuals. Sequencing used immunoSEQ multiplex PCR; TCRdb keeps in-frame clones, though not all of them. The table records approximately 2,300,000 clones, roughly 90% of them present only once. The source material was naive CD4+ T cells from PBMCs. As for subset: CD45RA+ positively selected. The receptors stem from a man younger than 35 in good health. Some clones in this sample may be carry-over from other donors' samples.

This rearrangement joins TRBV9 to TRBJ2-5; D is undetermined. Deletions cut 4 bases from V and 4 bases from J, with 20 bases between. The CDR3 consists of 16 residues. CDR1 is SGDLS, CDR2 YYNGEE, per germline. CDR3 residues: CASSPSGFGVLETQYF. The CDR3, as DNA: TGTGCCAGCAGCCCCTCAGGCTTTGGGGTTTTAGAGACCCAGTACTTC.

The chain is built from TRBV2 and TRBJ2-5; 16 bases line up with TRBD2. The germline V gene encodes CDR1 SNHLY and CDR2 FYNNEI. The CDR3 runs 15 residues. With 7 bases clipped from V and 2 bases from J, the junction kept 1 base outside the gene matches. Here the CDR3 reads CASTGLAGGQETQYF. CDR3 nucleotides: TGTGCCAGCACGGGACTAGCGGGAGGGCAAGAGACCCAGTACTTC.

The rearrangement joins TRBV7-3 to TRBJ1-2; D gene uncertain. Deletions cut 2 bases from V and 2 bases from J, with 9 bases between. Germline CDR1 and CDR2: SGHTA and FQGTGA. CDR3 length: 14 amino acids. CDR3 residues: CASSLYPGNYGYTF. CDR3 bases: TGTGCCAGCAGCTTATACCCAGGAAACTATGGCTACACCTTC.

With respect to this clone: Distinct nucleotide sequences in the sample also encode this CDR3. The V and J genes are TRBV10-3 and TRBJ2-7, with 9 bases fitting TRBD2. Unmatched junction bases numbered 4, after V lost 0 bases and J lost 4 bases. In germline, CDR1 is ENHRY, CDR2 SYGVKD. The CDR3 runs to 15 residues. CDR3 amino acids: CAISESRAGGYEQYF. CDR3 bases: TGTGCCATCAGTGAGTCACGAGCGGGAGGATACGAGCAGTACTTC.

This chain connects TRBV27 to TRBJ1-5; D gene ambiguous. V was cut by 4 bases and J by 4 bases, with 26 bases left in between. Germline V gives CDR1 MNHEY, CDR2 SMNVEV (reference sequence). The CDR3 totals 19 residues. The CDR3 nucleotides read TGTGCCAGCAGTTCGTCGGGCGGCCCCCCGCGTTCAGTTAATCAGCCCCAGCATTTT. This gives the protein CASSSSGGPPRSVNQPQHF.